Below are 9 T cell receptor beta chains sequenced from a single sample in a study of CD8+ T cells in alopecia areata. Treatment here: oral pan-JAK inhibitor, 5-10 mg twice daily. Extracted RNA was reverse transcribed into cDNA, the sequencing template. Some clones are missing from TCRdb's copy, which holds only in-frame ones; the method was immunoSEQ multiplex PCR. The sample yields under 150,000 clones, 50% to 65% seen once. Sequencing was performed on CD4+ T cells sorted from blood, taken at week 24, from a patient treated with tofacitinib. The receptors were sampled from a human donor with alopecia areata.

The J gene is TRBJ2-1, the V gene TRBV5-4; 9 bases are shared with TRBD1. CDR1 is SGHNT and CDR2 is YYREEE in the germline V gene (reference sequence). With V trimmed by 2 bases and J by 5 bases, 5 bases remained unmatched. This CDR3 has 15 amino acids. CDR3 amino acids: CASSFRDRDNNEQFF. The CDR3 nucleotides read TGTGCCAGCAGCTTCCGGGACAGGGACAACAATGAGCAGTTCTTC.

This clone was observed a handful of times. The chain couples TRBV19 to TRBJ1-5, with TRBD1 matching 9 bases. V shed 3 bases and J 3 bases; nucleotides not matched to a gene: 9. The CDR3 runs 17 residues. The germline V gene has CDR1 LNHDA and CDR2 SQIVND (reference sequence). In nucleotides, the CDR3 is TGTGCCAGTAGTATTCCCCGGACAGGGGAGGACAATCAGCCCCAGCATTTT. The encoded protein is CASSIPRTGEDNQPQHF.

The gene calls are TRBV7-9 and TRBJ2-5; D uncertain. The germline CDR1 and CDR2 sequences are SEHNR and FQNEAQ (reference sequence). The CDR3 is 13 residues long. Trimming stripped 1 base from V and 1 base from J, with 4 bases between. CDR3 sequence reads: CASSLEVQETQYF. The CDR3, as DNA: TGTGCCAGCAGCTTAGAGGTCCAAGAGACCCAGTACTTC. The full variable domain, in which reference TRBV7-9 and TRBJ2-5 provide the parts outside the CDR3, is DTGVSQNPRHKITKRGQNVTFRCDPISEHNRLYWYRQTLGQGPEFLTYFQNEAQLEKSRLLSDRFSAERPKGSFSTLEIQRTEQGDSAMYLCASSLEVQETQYFGPGTRLLVL.

There are many counts of this clone. The V gene is TRBV10-3, the J gene TRBJ1-1; 8 bases line up with TRBD1. V lost 3 bases, J lost 8 bases, and 8 bases stayed unmatched. The CDR3 runs 14 residues. The germline V gene has CDR1 ENHRY and CDR2 SYGVKD. CDR3 amino acids: CAISDFGGDREAFF. Written as DNA, the CDR3 is TGTGCCATCAGTGATTTTGGGGGGGACAGGGAAGCTTTCTTT.

This chain links TRBV4-3 with TRBJ1-5; tentatively, D is TRBD1 (5 bases). V lost 1 base and J lost 9, with 19 bases in between. The CDR3 sequence is 16 residues long. The V gene's germline CDR1 is LGHNA and CDR2 YSLEER. This CDR3 is CASSQVLSSDIRPQHF. In DNA form, the CDR3 reads TGCGCCAGCAGCCAAGTTTTATCGTCGGACATTCGGCCCCAGCATTTT.

The chain links TRBV29-1 to TRBJ1-1; a weak D match, TRBD1 (6 bases). The germline gives CDR1 SQVTM, CDR2 ANQGSEA. There are 13 residues in the CDR3. V lost 7 bases, J lost 4 bases, and 16 bases lay in between. The CDR3 DNA sequence: TGCAGCGGGACAGTTTTCATCGGCACTGAAGCTTTCTTT. Its translation: CSGTVFIGTEAFF.

The V and J genes are TRBV21-1 and TRBJ2-7; the table's D call of TRBD1 was not tested on the DNA. TRBV21-1 is a documented pseudogene. CDR3 size: 16 residues. CDR3 nucleotides: TGTGCCAGCAGCAAAGAATTGCGGGACAGGGGCTCCGAGCAGTACTTC. Translating it yields CASSKELRDRGSEQYF.

The V and J genes are TRBV29-1 and TRBJ1-2; D gene ambiguous. The length of the CDR3 is 11 residues. V was shortened by 0 bases and J by 6 bases, with 5 bases between the two germline ends. CDR1 SQVTM and CDR2 ANQGSEA come from the germline V gene. The CDR3 nucleotides read TGCAGCGTTGAAGATTGGGATGGCTACACCTTC. Translation gives CSVEDWDGYTF. The full variable domain, its missing parts supplied by reference TRBV29-1 and TRBJ1-2, is SAVISQKPSRDICQRGTSLTIQCQVDSQVTMMFWYRQQPGQSLTLIATANQGSEATYESGFVIDKFPISRPNLTFSTLTVSNMSPEDSSIYLCSVEDWDGYTFGSGTRLTVV.

V and J are TRBV5-6 and TRBJ2-5, with TRBD1 identical over 9 bases. CDR1 and CDR2 (germline): SGHDT, YYEEEE. V trimming: 5 bases; J trimming: 4 bases; junction bases outside the gene matches: 6. CDR3 length: 14 residues. This CDR3 reads CASRGRTGAETQYF. The DNA for the CDR3 is TGTGCCAGCAGGGGCAGGACAGGGGCAGAGACCCAGTACTTC.